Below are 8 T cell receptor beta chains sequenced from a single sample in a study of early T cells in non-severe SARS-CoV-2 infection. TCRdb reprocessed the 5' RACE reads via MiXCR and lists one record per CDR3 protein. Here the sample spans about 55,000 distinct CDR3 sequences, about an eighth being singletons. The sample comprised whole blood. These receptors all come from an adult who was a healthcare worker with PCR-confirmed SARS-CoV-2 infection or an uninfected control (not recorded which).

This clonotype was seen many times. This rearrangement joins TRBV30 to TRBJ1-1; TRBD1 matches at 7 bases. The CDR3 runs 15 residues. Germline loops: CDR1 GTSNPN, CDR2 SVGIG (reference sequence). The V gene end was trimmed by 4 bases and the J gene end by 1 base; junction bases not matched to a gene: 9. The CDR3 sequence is CAWTQPDRANTEAFF. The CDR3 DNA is TGTGCCTGGACCCAACCAGACAGGGCGAACACTGAAGCTTTCTTT.

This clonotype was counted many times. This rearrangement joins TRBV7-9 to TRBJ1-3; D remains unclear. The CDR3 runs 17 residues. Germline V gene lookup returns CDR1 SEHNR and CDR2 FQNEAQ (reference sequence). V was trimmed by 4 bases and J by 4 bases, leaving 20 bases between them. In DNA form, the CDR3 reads TGTGCCAGCAGCTCCTGGTCCATGCAGGTTTCCGGAAACACCATATATTTT. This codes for CASSSWSMQVSGNTIYF.

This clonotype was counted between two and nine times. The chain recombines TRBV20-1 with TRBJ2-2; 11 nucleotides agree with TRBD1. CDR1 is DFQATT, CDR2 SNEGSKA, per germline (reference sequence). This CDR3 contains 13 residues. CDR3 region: CSVFGTGGGELFF. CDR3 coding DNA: TGCAGCGTATTCGGGACAGGGGGCGGGGAGCTGTTTTTT.

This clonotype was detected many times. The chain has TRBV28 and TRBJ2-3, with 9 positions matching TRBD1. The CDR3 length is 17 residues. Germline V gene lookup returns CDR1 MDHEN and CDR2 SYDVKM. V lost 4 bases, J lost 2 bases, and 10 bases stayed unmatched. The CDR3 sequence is CASSSPGQGYNTDTQYF. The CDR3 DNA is TGTGCCAGCAGTTCGCCCGGACAGGGGTATAACACAGATACGCAGTATTTT.

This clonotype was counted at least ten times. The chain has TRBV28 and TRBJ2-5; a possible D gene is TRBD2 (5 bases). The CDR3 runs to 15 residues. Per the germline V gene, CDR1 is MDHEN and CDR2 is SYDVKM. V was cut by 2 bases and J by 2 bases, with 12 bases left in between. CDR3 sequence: CASSLPSSPQETQYF. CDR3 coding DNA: TGTGCCAGCAGTTTACCGTCTAGCCCACAAGAGACCCAGTACTTC.

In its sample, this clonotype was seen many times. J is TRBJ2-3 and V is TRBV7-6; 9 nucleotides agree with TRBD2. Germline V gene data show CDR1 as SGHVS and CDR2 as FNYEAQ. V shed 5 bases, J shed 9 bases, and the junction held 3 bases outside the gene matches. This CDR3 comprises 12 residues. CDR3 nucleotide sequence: TGTGCCAGCAGCCGCGGACTAGCGACGCAGTATTTT. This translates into CASSRGLATQYF.

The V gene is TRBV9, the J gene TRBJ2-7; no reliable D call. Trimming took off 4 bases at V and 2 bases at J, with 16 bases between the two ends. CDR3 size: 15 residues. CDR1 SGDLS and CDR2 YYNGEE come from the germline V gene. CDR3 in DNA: TGTGCCAGCAGCCTCTCCTCTGGCGGACCCTACGAGCAGTACTTC. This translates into CASSLSSGGPYEQYF.

CDR3 sequence: CASAYTGYTF. CDR3 sequence (DNA): TGTGCCAGTGCTTACACTGGCTACACCTTC. The rearrangement links TRBV28 to TRBJ1-2; D remains ambiguous. V lost 9 bases, J lost 7 bases, and 9 bases lay in between. The CDR3 is 10 amino acids. CDR1 MDHEN and CDR2 SYDVKM come from the germline V gene.